This T cell receptor beta chain was observed in a study of beta chain features in type 1 diabetes. CD4+ cells of the naive, central memory, regulatory and stem cell-like memory types were sorted via CD45RO/CCR7/CD25/CD127/CD95/CD27. Concerning this clone: Its antigen is not identified.

The authors reverse transcribed all of the isolated RNA, so sequencing captured expressed TCRB transcripts. Repertoires were generated with immunoSEQ multiplex PCR, while TCRdb's copy carries only in-frame clones and drops some. Of tens of thousands of clones listed, about 66% are singletons. V was shortened by 1 base and J by 8 bases, with 8 bases between the two germline ends. CDR1 and CDR2 (germline): SEHNR, FQNEAQ (reference sequence). This CDR3 spans 12 amino acids. Study-wide points: In every one of the four CD4+ subsets, TCRB CDR3s were moderately but significantly shorter in Type 1 diabetes patients. Because the template was cDNA, high-expressing cells might be over-represented.

The sequenced sample was Tregs from blood. The chain employs TRBV7-9 and TRBJ1-2; no firm D call. This TCR was sampled from a man in his thirties or forties with type 1 diabetes. Some clones in this sample may be carry-over from other donors' samples. This CDR3 reads CASSLGRVGYTF. The CDR3 nucleotides read TGTGCCAGCAGCTTAGGTCGGGTCGGCTACACCTTC.